A selection of T cell receptor beta chains follows, all from one sample in a study of T cell responses to AZD1222 COVID-19 vaccine. Repertoires were generated with immunoSEQ multiplex PCR, while TCRdb's copy carries only in-frame clones and drops some. The sample lists around 95,000 clones, approximately 87% occurring once. The source was peripheral blood, collected on day 0 of AZD1222 vaccination. The receptors were sampled from an adult in good health. Each CDR3 is given with its conserved first and last residue. D genes are given only for firm matches. Only part of the rows carry a size: once, few, many, or a class if the clone is expanded.

clone_size	d_call	v_call	j_call	cdr3_length	cdr3_nt	cdr3_aa
-	-	TRBV29-1	TRBJ1-1	17	TGCAGCGTTGAGGGGCTGGTGGAAGGGGTCTTTAGAACTGAAGCTTTCTTT	CSVEGLVEGVFRTEAFF
-	TRBD2	TRBV28	TRBJ2-1	16	TGTGCCAGCAGTTCCACTACTAGCGGGATCCTCAATGAGCAGTTCTTC	CASSSTTSGILNEQFF
few	TRBD1	TRBV7-2	TRBJ1-2	12	TGTGCCAGCAGCCCACAGGGGGGCGGCTACACCTTC	CASSPQGGGYTF
-	-	TRBV27	TRBJ1-5	13	TGTGCCAGCAGTTTTAGGGGAAGGCAGCCCCAGCATTTT	CASSFRGRQPQHF
-	-	TRBV19	TRBJ1-1	11	TGTGCCAGTAGTATCGACCGGGGGGCTTTCTTT	CASSIDRGAFF
-	TRBD1	TRBV27	TRBJ1-2	14	TGTGCCAGCAGTTACTCGGGACAGTCCTATGGCTACACCTTC	CASSYSGQSYGYTF
-	TRBD2	TRBV7-2	TRBJ2-1	15	TGTGCCAGCAGCTTTGGGGGGGAAGTCTACAATGAGCAGTTCTTC	CASSFGGEVYNEQFF
-	-	TRBV3-1/TRBV3-2	TRBJ2-7	12	TGTGCCAGCAGCCCGGCGGGATACGAGCAGTACTTC	CASSPAGYEQYF
-	TRBD1	TRBV19	TRBJ1-3	18	TGTGCCAGTAGCATTCCCTCCGGGACAGGGGGCTCTGGAAACACCATATATTTT	CASSIPSGTGGSGNTIYF
-	-	TRBV9	TRBJ1-2	12	TGTGCCAGCAGCTCCCGATCGACTGGCTACACCTTC	CASSSRSTGYTF
-	-	TRBV5-4	TRBJ1-2	14	TGTGCCAGCAGCTATGGGGGAGCCGTCTATGGCTACACCTTC	CASSYGGAVYGYTF
medium-sized	-	TRBV6-4	TRBJ2-2	13	TGTGCCAGCAAGGACAGAGACACCGGGGAGCTGTTTTTT	CASKDRDTGELFF
-	-	TRBV18	TRBJ2-6	15	TGTGCCAGCTCAACATGGGAACCTGGGGCCAACGTCCTGACTTTC	CASSTWEPGANVLTF
-	TRBD1	TRBV27	TRBJ2-2	13	TGTGCCAGCAGTCTAGACAGGGGCAGGGAGCTGTTTTTT	CASSLDRGRELFF
-	TRBD2	TRBV19	TRBJ2-1	16	TGTGCCAGTAGTATCCGTGGACTAGCGGGTTTCGATGAGCAGTTCTTC	CASSIRGLAGFDEQFF
-	-	TRBV7-9	TRBJ2-5	15	TGTGCCAGCAGCACCAGACAGGGACTGAGGGAGACCCAGTACTTC	CASSTRQGLRETQYF
-	-	TRBV11-2	TRBJ2-2	14	TGTGCCAGCAGCCCCAATAGTGGCGCCGGGGAGCTGTTTTTT	CASSPNSGAGELFF
-	-	TRBV18	TRBJ2-1	12	TGTGCCAGCTCACTAGCAGGAGGGCAGCAGTTCTTC	CASSLAGGQQFF
-	TRBD2	TRBV7-9	TRBJ2-1	15	TGTGCCAGCAGCTTAGCGTCCCCGGGGGGGGGTGAGCAGTTCTTC	CASSLASPGGGEQFF
-	-	TRBV6-5	TRBJ1-1	14	TGTGCCAGCAGCCTAGTGCGGGATTTGGGAAAAGCTTTCTTT	CASSLVRDLGKAFF
-	-	TRBV5-1	TRBJ2-5	13	TGCGCCAGCAGCCCCGGACACCAAGAGACCCAGTACTTC	CASSPGHQETQYF
-	-	TRBV11-2	TRBJ2-7	15	TGTGCCAGCAGCTTAGGCCAGATAAGGTCCTACGAGCAGTACTTC	CASSLGQIRSYEQYF
-	-	TRBV11-2	TRBJ1-5	16	TGTGCCAGCAGCTTATCGGGACGTAGCGGAGCTCAGCCCCAGCATTTT	CASSLSGRSGAQPQHF
once	TRBD1	TRBV7-2	TRBJ2-3	18	TGTGCCAGCAGCCCACTACGGACAGGGGGTAGGCGCACAGATACGCAGTATTTT	CASSPLRTGGRRTDTQYF